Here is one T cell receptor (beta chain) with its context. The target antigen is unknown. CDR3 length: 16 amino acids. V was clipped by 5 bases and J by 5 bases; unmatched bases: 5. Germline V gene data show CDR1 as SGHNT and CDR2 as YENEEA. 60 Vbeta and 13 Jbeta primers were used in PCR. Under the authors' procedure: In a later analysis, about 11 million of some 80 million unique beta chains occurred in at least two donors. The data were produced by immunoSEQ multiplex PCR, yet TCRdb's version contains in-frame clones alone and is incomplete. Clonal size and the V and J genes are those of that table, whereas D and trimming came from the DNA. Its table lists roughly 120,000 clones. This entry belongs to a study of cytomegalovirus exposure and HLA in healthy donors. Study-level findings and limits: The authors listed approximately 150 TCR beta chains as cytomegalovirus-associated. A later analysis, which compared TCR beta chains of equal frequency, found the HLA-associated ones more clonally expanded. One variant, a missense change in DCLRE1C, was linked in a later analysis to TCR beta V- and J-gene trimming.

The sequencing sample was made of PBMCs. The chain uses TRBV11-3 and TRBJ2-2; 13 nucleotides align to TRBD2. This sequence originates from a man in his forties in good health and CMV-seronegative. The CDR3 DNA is TGTGCCAGCAGCCCTACGGGACTAGCGGGAACCGGGGAGCTGTTTTTT. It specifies CASSPTGLAGTGELFF.